This T cell receptor beta chain emerged from a study of beta chain features in type 1 diabetes. The germline V gene encodes CDR1 SGHTA and CDR2 FQGNSA. This CDR3 is 14 amino acids long. V was pared by 4 bases and J by 1 base, with 7 bases between. The authors took one heparinised blood draw, averaging about 116 mL, from each donor. General study points: Type 1 diabetes patients had moderately but significantly shorter TCRB CDR3s in all four CD4+ subsets.

This clone was picked up a small number of times. Its target is not known. Of the isolated RNA, all was reverse transcribed, and so the sequenced material was expressed TCRB transcripts. Method: immunoSEQ multiplex PCR; TCRdb's copy keeps in-frame clones and lacks some. This sample yields around 330,000 clones, of which more than 9.5% are seen a single time; 0.015% belongs to the top ten. Source material: naive CD4+ T cells from blood. The chain uses TRBV7-2 and TRBJ2-2; weak D call: TRBD1 (5 bases). The sequence was obtained from a woman younger than 45 in good health. CDR3: CASSYTGNTGELFF. The CDR3 DNA sequence: TGTGCCAGCAGCTATACAGGGAACACCGGGGAGCTGTTTTTT.